A selection of T cell receptor beta chains follows, all from one sample in a study of OX40 agonist ivuxolimab in advanced cancers. The method was immunoSEQ multiplex PCR; TCRdb's version includes in-frame clones alone and lacks a portion of them. The table includes roughly 60,000 clones, about 94% detected once. The sample was CD4+ or CD8+ T cells sorted from blood, taken in a trial of the OX40 agonist ivuxolimab. The receptors derive from an adult with an advanced solid tumor such as melanoma, head and neck, liver or kidney cancer. CDR3s leave out the opening cysteine and the closing phenylalanine or tryptophan. Fields, in order: CDR3 protein, D gene, V gene, CDR3 length, J gene. D genes are given only for firm matches.

CDR3: ASSPPSGGPGNEQF
D: TRBD2
V: TRBV4-3
length: 14
J: TRBJ2-1

CDR3: ASSSAREYSLDEQF
D: NA
V: TRBV28
length: 14
J: TRBJ2-1

CDR3: ASSVSGAGYGYT
D: NA
V: TRBV9
length: 12
J: TRBJ1-2

CDR3: ATMTPGTRRRETQY
D: TRBD2
V: TRBV10-3
length: 14
J: TRBJ2-5

CDR3: ASSLGFSGVSATGELF
D: TRBD2
V: TRBV7-6
length: 16
J: TRBJ2-2

CDR3: ASSFSLGQDYGYEQY
D: TRBD1
V: TRBV27
length: 15
J: TRBJ2-7

CDR3: ASSLEPFTGTSGRADTQY
D: TRBD2
V: TRBV11-2
length: 18
J: TRBJ2-3

CDR3: SVRTALRAQETQY
D: NA
V: TRBV29-1
length: 13
J: TRBJ2-5

CDR3: ASSIGGQPQH
D: NA
V: TRBV19
length: 10
J: TRBJ1-5

CDR3: ASSLSGRIYEQY
D: TRBD2
V: TRBV27
length: 12
J: TRBJ2-7

CDR3: ASSFWGQPQH
D: NA
V: TRBV7-2
length: 10
J: TRBJ1-5

CDR3: ASSVAEGWQETQY
D: NA
V: TRBV9
length: 13
J: TRBJ2-5

CDR3: ASSSPSGTAAYNEQF
D: TRBD1
V: TRBV9
length: 15
J: TRBJ2-1

CDR3: ASSFQGGNTEAF
D: NA
V: TRBV7-2
length: 12
J: TRBJ1-1

CDR3: ASNKGGFSYGYT
D: NA
V: TRBV27
length: 12
J: TRBJ1-2

CDR3: AWSVTPNYGYT
D: NA
V: TRBV30
length: 11
J: TRBJ1-2